The 27 T cell receptor beta chains below all came from one sample that was sequenced in a study of blood T cell repertoires in COVID-19 (dated by TCRdb to the early 2020s). Libraries were made using the immunoSEQ multiplex PCR assay. Not all clones reach the TCRdb copy of this immuneACCESS table, which keeps in-frame sequences only. Checked studies attribute under half of the gap to unresolved V genes and leave the rest unexplained. The sample table records roughly 310,000 clones; approximately 89% of these occur just once. Over 8% of the sample belongs to the ten largest clones. Input material: PBMCs or T cells enriched from blood (not recorded which). Every receptor here comes from a woman in her thirties or forties who had recovered from COVID-19.

This clone was observed once. The chain has TRBV30 and TRBJ1-4; no clear D. The CDR3 covers 16 residues. Looked up from germline, CDR1 is GTSNPN and CDR2 is SVGIG (reference sequence). V was pared by 0 bases and J by 7 bases, with 18 bases between. CDR3 region: CAWSVPRPGAVEKLFF. For the CDR3, the DNA is TGTGCCTGGAGTGTACCCCGGCCCGGAGCGGTTGAAAAACTGTTTTTT.

This clone has only a few counts. The CDR3 bases are TGTGCCAGCAGTTTGACAGTTTACGAGCAGTACTTC. It translates to CASSLTVYEQYF. This chain uses TRBV28 with TRBJ2-7, with D maybe TRBD1 (5 bases). The CDR3 has 12 residues. The germline V gene has CDR1 MDHEN and CDR2 SYDVKM. V dropped 3 bases and J dropped 4 bases, with 7 bases sitting between them.

The J gene is TRBJ1-5, the V gene TRBV24-1; TRBD1 is a possible D gene (5 bases). This CDR3 spans 16 amino acids. Germline values: CDR1 KGHDR, CDR2 SFDVKD. V lost 3 bases and J lost 0, with 11 bases in between. The chain's CDR3 is CATSDGGTGSNQPQHF. In DNA, the CDR3 is TGTGCCACCAGTGATGGCGGGACGGGTAGCAATCAGCCCCAGCATTTT.

The V and J genes are TRBV29-1 and TRBJ2-7, with 10 bases identical to TRBD1. Germline loops: CDR1 SQVTM, CDR2 ANQGSEA. V shed 4 bases, J shed 2 bases, and the junction held 5 bases outside the gene matches. There are 14 residues in the CDR3. CDR3 DNA: TGCAGCGTTGGTATGGACAGGGGGACCTACGAGCAGTACTTC. As protein: CSVGMDRGTYEQYF.

The chain links TRBV18 to TRBJ1-4; maybe TRBD1 (6 bases). Germline V gives CDR1 KGHSH, CDR2 LQKENI. The CDR3 covers 14 residues. The V and J ends lost 2 bases and 8 bases respectively, with 12 bases between them. Here the CDR3 reads CASSPARGIEKLFF. CDR3 nucleotides: TGTGCCAGCTCACCAGCCAGGGGAATCGAAAAACTGTTTTTT.

The gene calls are TRBV3-1 (or the pseudogene TRBV3-2) and TRBJ2-7; 8 bases agree with TRBD1. The V gene end was trimmed by 1 base and the J gene end by 3 bases; junction bases not matched to a gene: 14. Germline V gives CDR1 LGHDT, CDR2 YNNKEL (reference sequence). The CDR3 runs to 18 residues. Here the CDR3 DNA reads TGTGCCAGCAGCCAAGGGCCCCCTCATAACAGGGGGGACTACGAGCAGTACTTC. Translation gives CASSQGPPHNRGDYEQYF.

The chain uses TRBV18 and TRBJ2-1, with 11 bases matching TRBD2. The length of the CDR3 is 15 residues. Germline-derived CDR1 and CDR2 are KGHSH and LQKENI. Trimming removed 6 bases from V and 4 bases from J; junction bases left unmatched: 5. The CDR3 is CASSPSGRSYNEQFF. CDR3 nucleotide sequence: TGTGCCAGCTCGCCTAGCGGGAGGTCTTACAATGAGCAGTTCTTC.

V gene TRBV18 combines with J gene TRBJ2-7, with 10 bases that match TRBD2. CDR3 length: 15 amino acids. Per germline, CDR1 KGHSH and CDR2 LQKENI. Unmatched junction bases numbered 4, after V lost 3 bases and J lost 2 bases. The CDR3, as DNA: TGTGCCAGCTCACCGACTAGCGGGTACCCCTACGAGCAGTACTTC. It is translated as CASSPTSGYPYEQYF.

The rearrangement joins TRBV21-1 to TRBJ2-3; the DNA was not used to check the table's D call, TRBD2. TRBV21-1 is designated a pseudogene. This CDR3 region has 17 residues. This chain's CDR3 is CASNAPHLADNTDTQYF. CDR3 DNA: TGTGCCAGCAACGCCCCCCACCTAGCGGATAACACAGATACGCAGTATTTT.

This CDR3 is CASSRWGLAGTDTQYF. The CDR3 region has the DNA TGTGCCAGCAGTCGCTGGGGACTAGCGGGGACAGATACGCAGTATTTT. This sequence joins TRBV27 and TRBJ2-3, with 13 bases aligning to TRBD2. There are 16 residues in the CDR3. CDR1 and CDR2 (germline): MNHEY, SMNVEV (reference sequence). After removal of 5 bases from V and 3 bases from J, the junction contained 5 bases not matched to a gene.

The genes are TRBV3-1 (or the pseudogene TRBV3-2) and TRBJ1-5, with D unclear. Germline V CDR1 and CDR2: LGHDT, YNNKEL (reference sequence). This CDR3 is 18 amino acids long. V gave up 3 bases and J gave up 9 bases, with 27 bases separating them. The CDR3 DNA reads TGTGCCAGCAGCCAGATTAGATTGCGGCCCATATCCCCGGTGCCCCAGCATTTT. It yields the protein CASSQIRLRPISPVPQHF.

This clone was counted once. The J gene is TRBJ2-3, the V gene TRBV5-1, with D perhaps matching TRBD2 (6 bases). CDR1 SGHRS and CDR2 YFSETQ come from the germline V gene. The V and J ends lost 0 bases and 0 bases respectively, with 23 bases between them. The CDR3 consists of 20 residues. CDR3 sequence: CASSLDAGYGLPDSTDTQYF. The CDR3 nucleotides read TGCGCCAGCAGCTTGGATGCTGGGTACGGACTACCAGATAGCACAGATACGCAGTATTTT.

J is TRBJ1-4 and V is TRBV3-1 (or the pseudogene TRBV3-2); tentatively, D is TRBD1 (6 bases). The germline V and J ends were trimmed by 7 bases and 5 bases, with 11 bases remaining between them. Germline assignment: CDR1 LGHDT and CDR2 YNNKEL (reference sequence). The CDR3 has 13 amino acids. CDR3 DNA: TGTGCCAGCACGTGGGGGCCGAATGAAAAACTGTTTTTT. It codes for CASTWGPNEKLFF.

V is TRBV20-1 and J is TRBJ2-3, with D possibly being TRBD2 (5 bases). Per the germline V gene, CDR1 is DFQATT and CDR2 is SNEGSKA (reference sequence). Between the trimmed V and J ends, which lost 3 bases and 2 bases, there was a span of 18 bases. The CDR3 totals 16 residues. The CDR3 nucleotides read TGCAGTGCTAGTGCGTCGGCGGGTCCCTCCACAGATACGCAGTATTTT. Protein sequence: CSASASAGPSTDTQYF.

The V call is TRBV19, the J call TRBJ1-3; D is ambiguous. This CDR3 comprises 14 residues. The ends were cut back, 8 bases at V and 0 bases at J, with 11 bases in the middle. The V gene's germline CDR1 is LNHDA and CDR2 SQIVND (reference sequence). This chain's CDR3 is CASSTSPSGNTIYF. As DNA, the CDR3 is TGTGCCAGTTCCACGAGTCCCTCTGGAAACACCATATATTTT.

CDR3 sequence (DNA): TGTGCCACCAGCTCACTAGCGGCTCCAGGGACCCAGTACTTC. As protein: CATSSLAAPGTQYF. This chain uses TRBV15 with TRBJ2-5; 8 bases are shared with TRBD2. Germline V gene lookup returns CDR1 LNHNV and CDR2 YYDKDF (reference sequence). The CDR3 runs 14 residues. V lost 5 bases, J lost 7 bases, and 9 bases stayed unmatched.

On this clone: Other nucleotide sequences from this sample produce the same CDR3. The chain uses TRBV5-1 and TRBJ1-6; 7 bases agree with TRBD1. The CDR3 contains 14 residues. Per germline, CDR1 SGHRS and CDR2 YFSETQ. V shed 0 bases and J 7 bases; nucleotides not matched to a gene: 1. The chain's CDR3 is CASSLGQGNSPLHF. CDR3 bases: TGCGCCAGCAGCTTGGGACAGGGAAATTCACCCCTCCACTTT.

In this sample, this clone turned up a few times. The V gene is TRBV5-4, the J gene TRBJ2-1; the D gene is possibly TRBD1 (6 bases). The CDR3 runs 16 residues. Trimming took 1 base from V and 1 from J, leaving 12 bases between them. Germline loops: CDR1 SGHNT, CDR2 YYREEE (reference sequence). The CDR3 reads CASSLPYRESYNEQFF. The CDR3 coding sequence is TGTGCCAGCAGCTTGCCCTACAGGGAGTCCTACAATGAGCAGTTCTTC.

The rearrangement joins TRBV2 to TRBJ1-3; D gene uncertain. V lost 3 bases to trimming and J lost 7 bases, with 4 bases between them. CDR3 length equals 11 residues. Germline V CDR1 and CDR2: SNHLY, FYNNEI. In DNA, the CDR3 is TGTGCCAGCAGTGAGCGGAACACCATATATTTT. As protein: CASSERNTIYF.

The chain carries TRBV18 and TRBJ2-7; 9 bases are shared with TRBD1. Germline values: CDR1 KGHSH, CDR2 LQKENI. There are 15 residues in the CDR3. With V trimmed by 3 bases and J by 7 bases, 10 bases remained unmatched. CDR3 residues: CASSPGQGLRGEQYF. CDR3 sequence (DNA): TGTGCCAGCTCACCGGGACAGGGTTTAAGAGGAGAGCAGTACTTC.

J is TRBJ2-2 and V is TRBV19; 9 nucleotides agree with TRBD1. The CDR3 length is 15 residues. V was clipped by 0 bases and J by 6 bases; unmatched bases: 2. Germline loops: CDR1 LNHDA, CDR2 SQIVND (reference sequence). The CDR3 loop is CASSIEGQGAGELFF. Here the CDR3 DNA reads TGTGCCAGTAGTATAGAGGGACAGGGCGCCGGGGAGCTGTTTTTT.

The chain employs TRBV19 and TRBJ1-6, with D maybe TRBD1 (6 bases). The germline V gene has CDR1 LNHDA and CDR2 SQIVND (reference sequence). The CDR3 is 14 amino acids. Trimming took 6 bases from V and 0 from J, leaving 6 bases between them. CDR3 DNA: TGTGCCAGTAGGGGACACTCCTATAATTCACCCCTCCACTTT. It translates to CASRGHSYNSPLHF.

The genes are TRBV2 and TRBJ1-4, with 7 nucleotides matching TRBD1. The J segment lost 6 bases and the V segment lost 7 bases, leaving 8 bases of the junction unmatched. CDR1 is SNHLY, CDR2 FYNNEI, per germline. The CDR3 has 14 residues. CDR3 amino acids: CASTRQGLDEKLFF. CDR3 in DNA: TGTGCCAGCACCCGACAGGGACTAGATGAAAAACTGTTTTTT.

This chain joins TRBV28 and TRBJ1-2, with 7 bases lining up with TRBD1. This CDR3 is built from 13 residues. CDR1 and CDR2 from the germline V gene are MDHEN and SYDVKM. Trimming cost V 5 bases and J 2 bases; bases outside gene matches: 2. The CDR3 nucleotides read TGTGCCAGCAGTCTGACAGGGAACTATGGCTACACCTTC. Encoded protein: CASSLTGNYGYTF.

The rearrangement joins TRBV2 to TRBJ1-2; the D is unclear. The CDR3 consists of 12 residues. The V and J ends lost 11 bases and 2 bases respectively, with 12 bases between them. From germline, CDR1 is SNHLY and CDR2 FYNNEI. DNA of the CDR3: TGTGCCTCCCAGGATTTGAACTATGGCTACACCTTC. As protein: CASQDLNYGYTF.

This chain links TRBV7-3 with TRBJ1-1, with D uncertain. The CDR3 covers 12 residues. Germline values: CDR1 SGHTA, CDR2 FQGTGA. The V and J ends lost 5 bases and 5 bases respectively, with 9 bases between them. The CDR3 protein is CASSPGGTEAFF. CDR3 nucleotides: TGTGCCAGCAGCCCGGGTGGAACTGAAGCTTTCTTT.

The CDR3 DNA sequence: TGTGCCAGCAGTTTCCCACTTGACACAGATACGCAGTATTTT. Its translation: CASSFPLDTDTQYF. The chain combines TRBV28 with TRBJ2-3, with unresolved D. Trimming left V 3 bases short and J 2 bases short, with 9 bases between. The CDR3 contains 14 residues. CDR1 is MDHEN, CDR2 SYDVKM, per germline.